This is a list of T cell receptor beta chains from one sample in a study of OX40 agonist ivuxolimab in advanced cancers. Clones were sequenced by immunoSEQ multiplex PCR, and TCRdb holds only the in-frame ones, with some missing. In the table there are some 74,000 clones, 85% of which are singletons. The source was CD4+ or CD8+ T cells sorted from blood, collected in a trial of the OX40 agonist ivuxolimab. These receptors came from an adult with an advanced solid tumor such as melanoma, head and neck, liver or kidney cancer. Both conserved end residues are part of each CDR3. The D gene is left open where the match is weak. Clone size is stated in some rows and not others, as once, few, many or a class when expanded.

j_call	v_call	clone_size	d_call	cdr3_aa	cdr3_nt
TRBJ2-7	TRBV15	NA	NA	CATSRDRRVEQYF	TGTGCCACCAGCAGAGATCGGAGGGTCGAGCAGTACTTC
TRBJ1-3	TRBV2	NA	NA	CASSYPQTGPGNTIYF	TGTGCCAGCAGCTACCCACAGACGGGTCCTGGAAACACCATATATTTT
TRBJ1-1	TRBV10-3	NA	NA	CATLGRTEAFF	TGTGCCACCCTGGGTAGAACTGAAGCTTTCTTT
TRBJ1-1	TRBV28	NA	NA	CASSLGRSGTEAFF	TGTGCCAGCAGTTTAGGGCGGTCGGGCACTGAAGCTTTCTTT
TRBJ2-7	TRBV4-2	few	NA	CASSQRAFDASYEQYF	TGTGCCAGCAGCCAACGAGCCTTTGACGCGTCCTACGAGCAGTACTTC
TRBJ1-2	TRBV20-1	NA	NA	CSALVGAGYTF	TGCAGTGCTCTGGTGGGGGCTGGCTACACCTTC
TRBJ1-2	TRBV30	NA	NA	CAWSVRGGYTF	TGTGCCTGGAGTGTCCGTGGGGGCTACACCTTC
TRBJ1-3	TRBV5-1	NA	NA	CASSPLGGVQTGNTIYF	TGCGCCAGCAGCCCCCTCGGGGGGGTTCAGACTGGAAACACCATATATTTT
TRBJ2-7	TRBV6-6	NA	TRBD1	CASSYSKTGGSYEQYF	TGTGCCAGCAGTTACTCGAAGACAGGGGGCTCCTACGAGCAGTACTTC
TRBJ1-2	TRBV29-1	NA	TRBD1	CSVEEGALGYGYTF	TGCAGCGTTGAGGAGGGGGCCTTAGGCTATGGCTACACCTTC
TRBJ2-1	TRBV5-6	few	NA	CASSLRFYNEQFF	TGTGCCAGCAGCTTGCGGTTTTACAATGAGCAGTTCTTC
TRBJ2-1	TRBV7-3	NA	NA	CASSPTQLGRNEQFF	TGTGCCAGCAGCCCGACTCAACTAGGGAGGAATGAGCAGTTCTTC
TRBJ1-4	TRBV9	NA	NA	CASSQTQFNEKLFF	TGTGCCAGCAGCCAGACCCAGTTTAATGAAAAACTGTTTTTT
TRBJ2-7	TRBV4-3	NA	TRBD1	CANSQGWGPGTGNEQYF	TGCGCCAACAGCCAAGGTTGGGGCCCTGGGACAGGGAACGAGCAGTACTTC
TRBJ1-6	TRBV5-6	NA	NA	CASSLQYSGALHF	TGTGCCAGCAGCTTGCAATATTCAGGGGCCCTCCACTTT
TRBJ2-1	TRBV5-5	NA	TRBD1	CASSSTGNFYNEQFF	TGTGCCAGCAGCTCGACAGGGAACTTCTACAATGAGCAGTTCTTC
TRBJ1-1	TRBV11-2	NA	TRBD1	CASSLGAGGLPEAFF	TGTGCCAGCAGCTTAGGGGCAGGGGGATTACCTGAAGCTTTCTTT
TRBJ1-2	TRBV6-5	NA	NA	CASHPAAGYYGYTF	TGTGCCAGTCATCCCGCCGCGGGCTACTATGGCTACACCTTC
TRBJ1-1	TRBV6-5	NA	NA	CASSYWGNTEAFF	TGTGCCAGCAGTTATTGGGGGAACACTGAAGCTTTCTTT
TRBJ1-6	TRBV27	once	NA	CASSLGQTSSYNSPLHF	TGTGCCAGCAGTTTAGGTCAGACGAGCTCCTATAATTCACCCCTCCACTTT
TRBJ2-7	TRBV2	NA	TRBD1	CASSYRDSPRGIYEQYF	TGTGCCAGCAGTTACCGGGACAGCCCGAGGGGTATCTACGAGCAGTACTTC
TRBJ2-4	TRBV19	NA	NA	CASSTPGPNRNIQYF	TGTGCCAGTAGTACCCCGGGACCCAATCGAAACATTCAGTACTTC
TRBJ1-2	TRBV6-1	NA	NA	CASSEVYGYTF	TGTGCCAGCAGTGAAGTGTATGGCTACACCTTC
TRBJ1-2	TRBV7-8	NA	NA	CASSLSSRETNYGYTF	TGTGCCAGCAGCCTATCTTCTAGGGAGACTAACTATGGCTACACCTTC
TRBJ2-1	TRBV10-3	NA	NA	CAISESSGQYNEQFF	TGTGCCATCAGTGAGTCGTCGGGTCAGTACAATGAGCAGTTCTTC
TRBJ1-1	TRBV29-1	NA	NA	CSVEDRGPEAFF	TGCAGCGTTGAAGATCGTGGCCCTGAAGCTTTCTTT
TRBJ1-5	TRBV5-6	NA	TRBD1	CASSFGTGSLGQPQHF	TGTGCCAGCAGCTTCGGGACAGGGAGTCTGGGTCAGCCCCAGCATTTT
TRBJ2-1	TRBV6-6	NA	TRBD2	CASSYSGSAWNEQFF	TGTGCCAGCAGTTACAGCGGGAGCGCCTGGAATGAGCAGTTCTTC
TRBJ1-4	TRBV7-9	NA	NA	CASSLEARGWLFF	TGTGCCAGCAGCTTAGAGGCGCGGGGATGGCTGTTTTTT